This T cell receptor beta chain is drawn from a study of T cell repertoires in cytomegalovirus infection (dated by TCRdb to the late 2010s). Looking at the study overall: Peptide stimulations targeted recently identified HLA-C-restricted CMV epitopes, whose presentation resists viral immunomodulation, together with well-studied HLA-B-restricted epitopes. The HLA type of each donor mattered for the analysis, because public TCR beta signatures pointed to carriage of CMV infection along with the matching HLA type. The investigation overall reported the following: In the ex vivo response, HLA-C-restricted CMV-specific TCR beta clonotypes were dominant, and in two of eight donors the single most frequent clonotype came from this HLA-C-restricted group. In both this cohort and an independent cohort of 350 to 400 donors, the cumulative frequency of public TCR beta family members distinguished carriers of CMV infection plus the relevant HLA type.

In regard to this clonotype: Its target antigen remains unknown. Qualities for individual bases were not recorded, and no much larger clone is one base off.

The sample's treatment or condition label is to be understood as: in vitro stimulation with specific CMV peptide epitopes to enrich CMV-specific T cells. This sample was sequenced with an Illumina HiSeq 1500. TCRdb took the public reads, trimmed them with fastp at Q25, ran MiXCR for clone calling and kept in-frame beta chains. Rows are combined by CDR3 protein, so each entry shows the most common genes and DNA. The sample table holds 150,000 to 200,000 distinct CDR3 sequences, of which about 22% were seen once. The top ten constitute roughly 25% of the sample. V gives up 4 bases and J gives up 2 bases, and the segment between their germline ends measures 14 bases. CDR1 and CDR2 were assigned from the germline V gene as SGHTA and FQGNSA. The CDR3, cysteine through phenylalanine, is 15 amino acids long. The read is trimmed to its CDR3 DNA, 45 bases read in frame from base 1.

The chain employs TRBV7-2 and TRBJ2-5; TRBD1 might be the D gene, on 6 matching bases. The sample was CD8+ T cells from cultured PBMCs, taken from culture after CMV antigen stimulation. The clonotype originates from a human donor in good health (CMV status not recorded). Some clones in this sample may be carry-over from other donors' samples. The sequenced DNA is TGTGCCAGCAGCTCCATCGACAGGCAACAAGAGACCCAGTACTTC. This sequence encodes CASSSIDRQQETQYF.